The sequence of this T cell receptor (beta chain) was determined in a study of blood T cells in healthy people across ages. CDR1 DFQATT and CDR2 SNEGSKA come from the germline V gene (reference sequence). Trimming pared 5 bases from V and 9 bases from J, leaving 16 bases between. This CDR3 has 12 residues. Primers used in a second PCR of about 7 to 12 cycles were a sample-barcoded 5' primer and a J-beta primer mix. TCRdb analysed the 5' RACE reads with MiXCR anew, one entry per CDR3 protein. The profile shows about 680,000 distinct CDR3 sequences, approximately 49% of them singletons. Sequencing was done on a sample of blood. This clonotype originated in a woman in her sixties in good health. V is TRBV20-1 and J is TRBJ1-1, with no clear D. As DNA, the CDR3 is TGCAGTGCTCGGTATGGAGATGGTCAAGCTTTCTTT. Its protein product is CSARYGDGQAFF.